Reported below is one TCR beta chain. This receptor's antigen is unknown. Base qualities were left out, and no much larger clone turns up one base away. This sample stems from a study of T cell responses to AZD1222 COVID-19 vaccine (dated by TCRdb to the early 2020s). As for the study more broadly: Because spike-specific TCR depth and breadth did not differ between the two schedules, AZD1222 recipients who got a second dose at roughly 4 weeks were pooled with those who got a second dose at roughly 12 weeks. Enrollment into the trials was organized by age into subgroups of 18-55, 56-69 and 70-plus years, and those subgroups contained roughly 140, 27 and 60 TCR-sequenced participants, respectively. TCR sequencing covered over 230 trial participants: 207 given two doses of AZD1222 and 26 given two doses of MenACWY control vaccine.

Its CDR3 holds 15 amino acids, cysteine through phenylalanine. Solely the CDR3 DNA is kept, with 45 bases framed from the first base. From the germline V gene, CDR1 is MGHRA and CDR2 is YSYEKL. Cut back by 0 bases and 5 bases, the V and J ends lie 13 bases apart. General study outcomes and caveats: The 56-69-year group was small, and its depth increase did not reach significance, likely because of low power. Reportedly, almost half of the unique spike-specific TCRs recognized epitopes lying outside the regions that are mutated in the B.1.351 and B.1.1.7 variants. Spike-specific TCR breadth and depth rose significantly after two AZD1222 doses compared with day 0 and with MenACWY recipients. No day 14 peak-response samples were available, so repertoires were characterized only after the peak T cell response. Participants were mostly white British, with more females than males. The authors suggested clonal diversity may have been underestimated. The vaccine-associated CD4 TCRs covered the entire spike protein, and the dominant responses fell in regions 160-218 and 743-854. Only a handful of AZD1222 recipients were SARS-CoV-2 seropositive at baseline, limiting conclusions about previously exposed vaccinees.

The CDR3 regions of human TCRbeta chains were analyzed by immunosequencing. Processing in the source paper ran as follows. Repertoire TCRs were matched against a reference library of SARS-CoV-2-specific TCRs generated with the MIRA antigen-specificity platform. Breadth was defined as the fraction of unique TCRs that were SARS-CoV-2-associated. Depth was defined as the fraction of total T cells that were SARS-CoV-2-associated. Using the MIRA data, every spike-specific TCR was mapped to the spike region that the TCR reacted to and assigned to either a CD4 or a CD8 class. Log10-transformed breadth and depth values were compared by one-way ANOVA with Sidak's multiple comparisons tests. TCRdb took over this immuneACCESS table, retaining in-frame rearrangements with V and J assigned. Such tables are incomplete; in checked studies, under half of the missing clones stem from an unresolved V gene, and the remainder is unexplained. V and J calls and clone size are as listed in that table; D and trimming were resolved from the DNA. This sample has approximately 110,000 clones in its table, and about four fifths of those were observed once. The top ten clonotypes cover approximately 5% of the sample.

Interpreted using the paper, the time point label stands for: baseline before first vaccination. The vaccinee samples were drawn from two UK trials, COV001 and COV002, one of which was a single-blind randomized controlled phase 2/3 trial testing AZD1222 (ChAdOx1 nCoV-19) in healthy adults. For TCRbeta chain sequencing, PBMC samples from trial participants were taken at day 0 and at day 28 after the second dose. The V and J genes are TRBV4-1 and TRBJ1-2; TRBD1 is perhaps the D gene, given 5 matching bases. This TCR derives from an adult in good health. Material: peripheral blood, obtained on day 0 of AZD1222 vaccination. The DNA sequence is given as TGCGCCAGCAGCCAAGATCGGGGGAGTCATTATGGCTACACCTTC. Its product reads: CASSQDRGSHYGYTF.